What follows describes a single TCR beta chain. This clonotype occurred a few times. Its antigen remains undetermined. Within one base of it there is no much larger clone, and no base qualities were kept. V is shortened by 2 bases, J by 1 base, and the region joining them spans 9 bases. From the cysteine through the phenylalanine, the CDR3 covers 15 amino acids. The retained sequence is limited to the CDR3, 45 bases, with the frame set at the first base. CDR1 and CDR2 (SEHNR, FQNEAQ) derive from the germline V gene (reference sequence). This specimen belongs to a study of early T cells in non-severe SARS-CoV-2 infection (dated by TCRdb to the early 2020s). In terms of the full investigation: Bulk RNA from unsorted whole blood was used for TCR sequencing, so alpha and beta chains could not be paired. The research as a whole found: VDJdb matching was skewed toward anti-spike CD8 responses and likely underestimated virus-specific expansions, missing private and CD4 specificities.

A case-control design nested within a healthcare worker cohort in London, UK, was used, with weekly nasopharyngeal swab PCR tests and blood sampling performed. Healthcare workers were enrolled in the week of the UK lockdown, from 23 to 31 March 2020, and were followed every week for up to roughly 16 weeks. The library was produced with 5' RACE. These reads were obtained on a NextSeq 500. To correct for sequencing error and PCR bias, the TCR library protocol tagged individual cDNA molecules with unique molecular identifiers. TCR alpha and beta chains were both sequenced, and the abundances of alpha and beta sequences in each sample were closely correlated with each other. For the original study's pipeline: Decombinator V4 was used to annotate TCR sequences for V gene, J gene and CDR3. TCRs were defined as expanded if a significant change between any two time points was detected under a Poisson model with p below 0.0001. TCR abundances were normalised to the total number of TCRs sequenced per sample and were expressed as counts per million. MAIT TCRs were defined by TRAV1-2 paired with TRAJ12, TRAJ20 or TRAJ33, and iNKT TCRs by TRAV10 paired with TRAJ18. A search of VDJdb, accessed on 1 November 2021, was run for TCRs annotated to CMV, EBV and SARS-CoV-2, with TCRs annotated for multiple antigens excluded. TCRdb reran the public reads through fastp at Q25 and MiXCR, keeping productive beta chains. A single entry per CDR3 protein holds the most common genes and DNA from its merged rows. The V and J calls shown here were made by TCRdb, not taken from the authors' results. The sample table lists 20,000 to 30,000 distinct CDR3 sequences, about 4.4% of them with a count of one. Clones ranked in the top ten supply 4.4% of the sample.

The TCR was taken from an adult who was a healthcare worker with PCR-confirmed SARS-CoV-2 infection or an uninfected control (not recorded which). Specimen: whole blood. This chain joins TRBV7-9 to TRBJ2-1; perhaps TRBD1 is the D gene, with 6 bases matching. The CDR3 reads CASSLRGSSYNEQFF. Here is the DNA: TGTGCCAGCAGCTTAAGGGGGAGTTCCTACAATGAGCAGTTCTTC.